The entry below describes one T cell receptor beta chain. No antigen is known for it. Clones were sequenced by immunoSEQ multiplex PCR, and TCRdb holds only the in-frame ones, with some missing. The repertoire holds some 12,000 clones, with around 74% as singletons. CDR3 length: 13 amino acids. Germline V gives CDR1 SGHAT, CDR2 FQNNGV. The germline V and J ends were trimmed by 0 bases and 1 base, with 3 bases remaining between them. The data belong to a study of T cell clones after liver transplantation. Study-wide context: Liver transplant recipients had immunosuppression withdrawal attempted within 2 years.

The study, taken as a whole, reports: Post-transplant, graft-donor-reactive CD4 TCRbeta sequences in blood dropped significantly in 5 of 8 subjects. Donor-reactive sequences fell more than third party-reactive ones, suggesting partial deletion.

Sequenced material: CD8+ T cells from blood, taken at the 22-month timepoint. The source of this sequence is a human patient who received a liver transplant. These T cells may partly come from the graft donor. J is TRBJ1-1 and V is TRBV11-2; D is uncertain. CDR3 in amino acids: CASSLETNTEAFF. CDR3 DNA: TGTGCCAGCAGCTTAGAAACGAACACTGAAGCTTTCTTT.